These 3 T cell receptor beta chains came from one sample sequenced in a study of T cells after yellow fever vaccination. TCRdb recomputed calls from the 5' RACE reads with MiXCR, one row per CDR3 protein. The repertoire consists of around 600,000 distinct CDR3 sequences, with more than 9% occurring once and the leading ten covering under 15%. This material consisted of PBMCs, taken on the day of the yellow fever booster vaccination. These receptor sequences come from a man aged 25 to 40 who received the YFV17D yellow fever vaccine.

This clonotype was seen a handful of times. CDR3 in amino acids: CSARDRAGVADTQYF. CDR3 nucleotides: TGCAGTGCTAGAGACAGAGCGGGAGTAGCAGATACGCAGTATTTT. V usage is TRBV20-1 and J usage is TRBJ2-3, with 8 nucleotides matching TRBD2. This CDR3 has 15 residues. Germline CDR1 reads DFQATT; CDR2 reads SNEGSKA (reference sequence). V lost 0 bases to trimming and J lost 4 bases; unmatched junction nucleotides: 6.

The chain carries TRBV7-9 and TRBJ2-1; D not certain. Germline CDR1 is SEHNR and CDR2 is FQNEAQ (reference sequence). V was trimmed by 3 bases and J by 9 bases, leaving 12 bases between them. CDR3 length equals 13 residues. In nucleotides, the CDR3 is TGTGCCAGCAGCTTTCCCCCTCCGGCTGAGCAGTTCTTC. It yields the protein CASSFPPPAEQFF.

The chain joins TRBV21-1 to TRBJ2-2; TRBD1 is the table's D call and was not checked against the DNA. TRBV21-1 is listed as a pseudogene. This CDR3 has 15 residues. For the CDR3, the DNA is TGTGCCAGCAGCGAAAACAGGGGTCAAAATGGGGAGCTGTTTTTT. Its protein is CASSENRGQNGELFF.